This TCR beta chain was recorded in a study of T cell changes during pregnancy in multiple sclerosis (dated 2019 in TCRdb). Describing the broader study: Changes in the T cell repertoire over the course of pregnancy were examined in this study in women with multiple sclerosis.

Notes on this clone: The antigen it binds to is not known. No quality values exist for individual bases; no much larger clone is one base distant.

The protocol used for the library was the immunoSEQ multiplex PCR assay. TCRdb's version of the immuneACCESS table is confined to in-frame rearrangements and falls short of the full clone set. An unresolved V gene accounts for under half of the shortfall where checked; the remainder is of unknown origin. This sample comprises tens of thousands of clones, nearly 95% of them detected only once. Of the sample, about 1% is held by the ten largest clones. The CDR3 holds 15 amino acids from the cysteine to the phenylalanine. The only DNA kept is the CDR3, 45 bases in frame from the first base. The germline V gene provides CDR1 SNHLY and CDR2 FYNNEI. Relative to germline, V is 3 bases shorter and J is 3 bases shorter, with 14 bases between their ends.

The chain joins TRBV2 to TRBJ1-2, and possibly TRBD1, on 5 matching bases. Material: peripheral blood, obtained in the second trimester of pregnancy. This receptor was taken from a female donor with multiple sclerosis, enrolled in a pregnancy study. The DNA reads as follows: TGTGCCAGCAGTGAGCGCCCAGGGAACGACTATGGCTACACCTTC. Its protein product is CASSERPGNDYGYTF.